This TCR beta chain was sequenced during a study of tissue T cells after allogeneic stem cell transplantation. Using immunoSEQ multiplex PCR, the repertoire was profiled, and TCRdb retains in-frame clones only, with some absent. Of under 6,000 clones listed, roughly 50% are singletons. Concerning this clone itself: Here the gene names and germline are mouse. Other DNA sequences in the same sample also yield this CDR3.

Sample time point: mouse harvest day 14 after allogeneic transplant. Mouse grafts combined 10^7 T-cell-depleted bone marrow cells with 10^6 splenic CD5+ T cells. The sequence came from a female BALB/c mouse given C57BL/6 T cells with graft-versus-host disease after an allogeneic hematopoietic cell transplant. The specimen sequenced was lymph node tissue.

This CDR3 is CATEGVYDQYF. The CDR3 DNA, read in part, is TGTGCCACAGAAGGCGTTTATGACCAGTAC. The chain carries TRBV13-3 and TRBJ2-5, with D hard to call. The sequenced fragment ends 1 residue before the CDR3 boundary, so the rest is inferred from the germline J gene. The V gene lost 9 bases and the J gene lost 11 bases, with 16 bases spanning the gap. The germline V gene encodes CDR1 NNHDY and CDR2 SYVADS. CDR3 size: 11 residues. The full variable domain, rest sourced from reference TRBV13-3 and TRBJ2-5, is EAAVTQSPRSKVAVTGGKVTLSCHQTNNHDYMYWYRQDTGHGLRLIHYSYVADSTEKGDIPDGYKASRPSQENFSLILELASLSQTAVYFCATEGVYDQYFGPGTRLLVL.